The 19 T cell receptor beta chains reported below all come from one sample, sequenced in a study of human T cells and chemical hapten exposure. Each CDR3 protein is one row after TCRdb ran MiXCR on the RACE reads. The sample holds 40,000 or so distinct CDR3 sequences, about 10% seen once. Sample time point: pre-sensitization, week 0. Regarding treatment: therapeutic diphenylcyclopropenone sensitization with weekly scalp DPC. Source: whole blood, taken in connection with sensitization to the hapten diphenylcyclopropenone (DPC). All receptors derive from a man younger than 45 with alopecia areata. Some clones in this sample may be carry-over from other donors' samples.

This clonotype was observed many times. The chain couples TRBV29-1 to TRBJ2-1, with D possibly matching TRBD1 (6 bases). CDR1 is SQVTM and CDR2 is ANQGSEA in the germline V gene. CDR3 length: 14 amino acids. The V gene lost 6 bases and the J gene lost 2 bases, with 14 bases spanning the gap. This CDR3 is CSVRGQWTYNEQFF. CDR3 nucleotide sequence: TGCAGCGTGAGGGGACAATGGACCTACAATGAGCAGTTCTTC.

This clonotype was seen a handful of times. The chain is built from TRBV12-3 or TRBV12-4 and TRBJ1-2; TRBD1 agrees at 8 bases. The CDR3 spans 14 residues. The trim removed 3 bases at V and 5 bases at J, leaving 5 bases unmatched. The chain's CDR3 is CASSFQGAGYGYTF. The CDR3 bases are TGTGCCAGCAGTTTCCAGGGGGCCGGGTATGGCTACACCTTC.

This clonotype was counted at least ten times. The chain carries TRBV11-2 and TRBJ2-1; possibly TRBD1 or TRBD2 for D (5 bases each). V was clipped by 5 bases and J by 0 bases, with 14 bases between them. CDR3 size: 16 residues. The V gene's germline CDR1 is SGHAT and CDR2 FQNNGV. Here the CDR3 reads CASSQGVWSSYNEQFF. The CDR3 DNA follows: TGTGCCAGCAGCCAGGGAGTCTGGAGCTCCTACAATGAGCAGTTCTTC. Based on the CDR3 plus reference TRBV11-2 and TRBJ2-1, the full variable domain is EAGVAQSPRYKIIEKRQSVAFWCNPISGHATLYWYQQILGQGPKLLIQFQNNGVVDDSQLPKDRFSAERLKGVDSTLKIQPAKLEDSAVYLCASSQGVWSSYNEQFFGPGTRLTVL.

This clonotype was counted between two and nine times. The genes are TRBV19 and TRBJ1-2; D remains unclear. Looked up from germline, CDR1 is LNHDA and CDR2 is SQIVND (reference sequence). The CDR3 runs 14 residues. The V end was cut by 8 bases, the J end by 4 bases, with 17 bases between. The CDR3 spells CASHATPKIYGYTF. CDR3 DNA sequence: TGTGCCAGTCACGCAACGCCCAAGATCTATGGCTACACCTTC.

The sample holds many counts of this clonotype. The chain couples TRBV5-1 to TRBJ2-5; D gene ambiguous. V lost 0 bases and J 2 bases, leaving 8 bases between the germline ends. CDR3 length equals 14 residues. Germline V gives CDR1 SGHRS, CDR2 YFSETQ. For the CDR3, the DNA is TGCGCCAGCAGCTTGGGGCCCCCTCAAGAGACCCAGTACTTC. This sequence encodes CASSLGPPQETQYF.

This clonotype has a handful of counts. The CDR3 sequence is CASSRTGFAQPQHF. CDR3 bases: TGTGCCAGCAGCCGGACAGGGTTCGCGCAGCCCCAGCATTTT. The rearrangement links TRBV7-6 to TRBJ1-5, with 8 bases matching TRBD1. Trimming at V came to 5 bases and at J to 7 bases, leaving 7 bases not matched to a gene. This CDR3 has 14 residues. Germline V CDR1 and CDR2: SGHVS, FNYEAQ.

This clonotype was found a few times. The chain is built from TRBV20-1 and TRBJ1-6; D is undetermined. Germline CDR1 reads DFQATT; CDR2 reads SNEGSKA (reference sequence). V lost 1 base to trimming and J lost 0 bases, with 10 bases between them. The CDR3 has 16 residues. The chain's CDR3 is CSARARKSSYNSPLHF. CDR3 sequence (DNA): TGCAGTGCTAGAGCCCGCAAGAGCTCCTATAATTCACCCCTCCACTTT.

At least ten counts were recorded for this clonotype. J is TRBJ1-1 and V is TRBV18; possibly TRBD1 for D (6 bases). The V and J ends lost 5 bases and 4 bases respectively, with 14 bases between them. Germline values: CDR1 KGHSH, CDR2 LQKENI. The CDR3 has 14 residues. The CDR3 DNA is TGTGCCAGCTCAAACACAGGGATCGGCACTGAAGCTTTCTTT. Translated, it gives CASSNTGIGTEAFF. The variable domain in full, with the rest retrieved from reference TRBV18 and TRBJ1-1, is NAGVMQNPRHLVRRRGQEARLRCSPMKGHSHVYWYRQLPEEGLKFMVYLQKENIIDESGMPKERFSAEFPKEGPSILRIQQVVRGDSAAYFCASSNTGIGTEAFFGQGTRLTVV.

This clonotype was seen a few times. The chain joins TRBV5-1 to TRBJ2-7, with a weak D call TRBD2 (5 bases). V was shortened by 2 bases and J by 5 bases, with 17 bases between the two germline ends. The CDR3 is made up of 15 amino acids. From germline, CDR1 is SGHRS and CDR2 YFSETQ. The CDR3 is CASSFGAGVRDEQYF. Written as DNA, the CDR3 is TGCGCCAGCAGCTTCGGAGCCGGGGTTAGGGACGAGCAGTACTTC.

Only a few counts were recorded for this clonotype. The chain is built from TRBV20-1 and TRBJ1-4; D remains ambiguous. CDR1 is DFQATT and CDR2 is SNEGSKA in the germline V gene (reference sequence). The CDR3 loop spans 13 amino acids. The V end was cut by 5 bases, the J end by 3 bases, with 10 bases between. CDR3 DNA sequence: TGCAGTGCTCCCCAGGAGGCTAATGAAAAACTGTTTTTT. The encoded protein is CSAPQEANEKLFF.

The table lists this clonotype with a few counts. Written as DNA, the CDR3 is TGCGCCAGCAGCTTGGATCAGGGGCCTGAAGCTTTCTTT. The encoded protein is CASSLDQGPEAFF. The V and J genes are TRBV5-1 and TRBJ1-1; maybe TRBD1 (6 bases). Looked up from germline, CDR1 is SGHRS and CDR2 is YFSETQ. Trimming removed 0 bases from V and 6 bases from J, with 9 bases in between. This CDR3 is 13 amino acids long.

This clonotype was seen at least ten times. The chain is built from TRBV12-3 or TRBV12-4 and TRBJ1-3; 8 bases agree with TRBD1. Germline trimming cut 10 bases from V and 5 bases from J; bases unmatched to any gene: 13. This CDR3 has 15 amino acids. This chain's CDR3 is CATTLRQGTRNTIYF. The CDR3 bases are TGTGCCACCACCTTAAGACAGGGGACCCGAAACACCATATATTTT.

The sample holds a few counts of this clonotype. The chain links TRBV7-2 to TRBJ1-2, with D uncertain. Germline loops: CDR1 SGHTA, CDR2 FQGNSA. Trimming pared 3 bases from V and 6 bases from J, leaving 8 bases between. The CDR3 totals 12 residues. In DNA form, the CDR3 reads TGTGCCAGCAGCTTTTCTGGTGATGGCTACACCTTC. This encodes CASSFSGDGYTF.

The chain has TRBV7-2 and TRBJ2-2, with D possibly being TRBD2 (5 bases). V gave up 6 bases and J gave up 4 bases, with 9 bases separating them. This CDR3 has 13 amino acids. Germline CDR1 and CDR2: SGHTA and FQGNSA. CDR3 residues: CASRQTSTGELFF. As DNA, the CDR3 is TGTGCCAGCAGGCAAACTAGCACCGGGGAGCTGTTTTTT.

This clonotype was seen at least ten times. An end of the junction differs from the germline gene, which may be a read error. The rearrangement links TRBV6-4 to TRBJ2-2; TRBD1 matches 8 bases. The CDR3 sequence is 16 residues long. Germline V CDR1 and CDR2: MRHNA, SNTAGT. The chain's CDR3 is CASSDSGGLRTGELFF. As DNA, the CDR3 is TGTGCCAGCAGCGACTCAGGGGGCTTACGGACCGGGGAGCTGTTTTTT.

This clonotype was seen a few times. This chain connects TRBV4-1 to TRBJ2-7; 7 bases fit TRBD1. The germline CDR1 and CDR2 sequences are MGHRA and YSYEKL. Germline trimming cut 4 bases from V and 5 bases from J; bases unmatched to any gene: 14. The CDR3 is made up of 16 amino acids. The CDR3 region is CASSPPLRGLSDEQYF. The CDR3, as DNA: TGCGCCAGCAGCCCCCCCCTCAGGGGGTTATCAGACGAGCAGTACTTC.

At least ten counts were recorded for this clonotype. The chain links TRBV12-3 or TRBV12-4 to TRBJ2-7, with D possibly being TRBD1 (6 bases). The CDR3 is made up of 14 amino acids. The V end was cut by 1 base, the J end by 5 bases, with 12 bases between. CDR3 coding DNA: TGTGCCAGCAGTTTAGACAGGGTTGTCCACGAGCAGTACTTC. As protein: CASSLDRVVHEQYF.

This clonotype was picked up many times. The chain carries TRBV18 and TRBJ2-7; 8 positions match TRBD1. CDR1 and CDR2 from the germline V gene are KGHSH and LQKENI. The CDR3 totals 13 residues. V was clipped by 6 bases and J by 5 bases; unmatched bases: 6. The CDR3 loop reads CASSLIQGDEQYV. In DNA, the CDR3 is TGTGCCAGCTCGCTCATACAGGGGGACGAGCAGTACGTC.

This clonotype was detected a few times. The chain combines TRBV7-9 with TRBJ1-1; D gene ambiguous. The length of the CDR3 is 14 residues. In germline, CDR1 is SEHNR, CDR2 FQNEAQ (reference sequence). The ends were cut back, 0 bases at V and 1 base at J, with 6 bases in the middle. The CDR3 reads CASSLAWGNTEAFF. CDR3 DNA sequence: TGTGCCAGCAGCTTAGCGTGGGGGAACACTGAAGCTTTCTTT.